Presented here are 11 T cell receptor beta chains from one specimen sequenced in a study of human T cells and chemical hapten exposure. MiXCR, run by TCRdb on the RACE reads, gives a single entry per CDR3 protein. The sample holds 130,000 or so distinct CDR3 sequences, 9% to 10% seen once. Stated time point: healthy volunteer bleed at 2 weeks. RNA extraction used unfractionated whole blood as the source of total RNA. Sequencing used whole blood. These receptor sequences come from a male donor in good health. Some clones in this sample may be carry-over from other donors' samples.

The chain has TRBV7-2 and TRBJ1-5; 7 bases align to TRBD1. The CDR3 has 17 amino acids. The germline V gene has CDR1 SGHTA and CDR2 FQGNSA. Trimming at V came to 5 bases and at J to 3 bases, leaving 13 bases not matched to a gene. DNA of the CDR3: TGTGCCAGCAGCCGGAGGACAGGCGTCCCCTTCAATCAGCCCCAGCATTTT. Translation: CASSRRTGVPFNQPQHF.

This clonotype was counted a few times. V usage is TRBV7-6 and J usage is TRBJ1-1; the match to TRBD1 covers 9 bases. This CDR3 region has 15 residues. Germline assignment: CDR1 SGHVS and CDR2 FNYEAQ. V lost 3 bases and J lost 6; bases outside the gene matches: 8. For the CDR3, the DNA is TGTGCCAGCAGCTTCTGGGAACAGGGGGCCGCTGAAGCTTTCTTT. It yields the protein CASSFWEQGAAEAFF.

There are many counts of this clonotype. This chain links TRBV7-9 with TRBJ1-2, with 8 bases matching TRBD1. The CDR3 loop spans 14 amino acids. Germline-derived CDR1 and CDR2 are SEHNR and FQNEAQ (reference sequence). The V gene end was trimmed by 7 bases and the J gene end by 5 bases; junction bases not matched to a gene: 9. The CDR3 protein is CASTTTGDPYGYTF. The CDR3 DNA reads TGTGCCAGCACCACGACAGGGGACCCATATGGCTACACCTTC.

The rearrangement links TRBV12-3 or TRBV12-4 to TRBJ2-1; 13 bases are shared with TRBD2. The CDR3 covers 15 residues. V trimming: 7 bases; J trimming: 9 bases; junction bases outside the gene matches: 9. CDR3 nucleotide sequence: TGTGCCAGCACCCACACCCGACTAGCGGGAGGTGAGCAGTTCTTC. This sequence encodes CASTHTRLAGGEQFF.

The V gene is TRBV10-3, the J gene TRBJ2-3; unclear D gene. Per germline, CDR1 ENHRY and CDR2 SYGVKD. CDR3 length: 14 residues. V was shortened by 0 bases and J by 2 bases, with 6 bases between the two germline ends. CDR3 DNA: TGTGCCATCAGTGAGTCGGGCCTCACAGATACGCAGTATTTT. As protein: CAISESGLTDTQYF.

The chain joins TRBV11-2 to TRBJ1-3, with 10 nucleotides matching TRBD1. This CDR3 spans 17 amino acids. Germline CDR1 reads SGHAT; CDR2 reads FQNNGV. The V gene end was trimmed by 1 base and the J gene end by 2 bases; junction bases not matched to a gene: 5. DNA of the CDR3: TGTGCCAGCAGCTTAGTATCGGGACAGGGGCCTGGAAACACCATATATTTT. This codes for CASSLVSGQGPGNTIYF.

This clonotype was counted a few times. V gene TRBV5-5 combines with J gene TRBJ2-1; a possible D gene is TRBD2 (6 bases). Germline CDR1 reads SGHKS; CDR2 reads YYEKEE (reference sequence). Trimming removed 1 base from V and 5 bases from J, with 25 bases in between. This CDR3 is 19 amino acids long. The CDR3 loop is CASSLTDQLSGGPNNEQFF. The CDR3, as DNA: TGTGCCAGCAGCTTGACTGATCAATTGTCAGGAGGGCCTAACAATGAGCAGTTCTTC.

The chain employs TRBV10-1 and TRBJ2-7; TRBD1 matches 10 bases. Germline V gene data show CDR1 as WNHNN and CDR2 as SYGVQD (reference sequence). J was trimmed by 5 bases and V by 2 bases; bases with no gene match: 3. CDR3 size: 14 residues. DNA of the CDR3: TGCGCCAGCAGTGAGCTGACAGGGGGCGACGAGCAGTACTTC. Translated, it gives CASSELTGGDEQYF.

In its sample, this clonotype was seen once. CDR3 sequence reads: CASSLDEAPSPMNTEAFF. Here the CDR3 DNA reads TGTGCCAGCAGCTTAGACGAGGCCCCCTCTCCCATGAACACTGAAGCTTTCTTT. The chain combines TRBV7-9 with TRBJ1-1; D is ambiguous. Trimming shortened V by 1 base and J by 0 bases, and 18 bases separated the two germline ends. The CDR3 covers 18 residues. Looked up from germline, CDR1 is SEHNR and CDR2 is FQNEAQ (reference sequence).

A few counts support this clonotype. As DNA, the CDR3 is TGTGCCAGCTCACTAAACCCTAGCGACCAAGAGACCCAGTACTTC. This sequence encodes CASSLNPSDQETQYF. This sequence joins TRBV18 and TRBJ2-5; possible D gene TRBD2, 6 bases. CDR1 and CDR2 from the germline V gene are KGHSH and LQKENI. The CDR3 consists of 15 residues. Trimming shortened V by 4 bases and J by 0 bases, and 12 bases separated the two germline ends.

This clonotype was seen repeatedly, ten times or more. The gene calls are TRBV20-1 and TRBJ2-7, with 10 bases lining up with TRBD2. The germline CDR1 and CDR2 sequences are DFQATT and SNEGSKA (reference sequence). J was trimmed by 2 bases and V by 1 base; bases with no gene match: 8. The CDR3 totals 16 residues. CDR3 nucleotides: TGCAGTGCTAGAGCACCTAGCGGGAGTGGGGCCTACGAGCAGTACTTC. Translation gives CSARAPSGSGAYEQYF.